This passage covers 23 T cell receptor beta chains from one sample sequenced in a study of neurological immune-mediated disorders. TCRdb itself ran the 5' RACE reads through MiXCR, one entry per CDR3 protein. This sample carries roughly 100,000 distinct CDR3 sequences, roughly 4% of them seen once, and the ten largest clones take 5% to 6.5%. Sequenced material: PBMCs. The receptors were gathered from a woman aged 18-29 years with multiple sclerosis.

This clonotype was counted a few times. Sequence at one end of the junction differs from germline and may be a read error. The chain uses TRBV7-9 and TRBJ2-5; no clear D gene. The length of the CDR3 is 13 residues. CDR1 and CDR2 (germline): SEHNR, FQNEAQ (reference sequence). CDR3: CASSLGSQENQYF. In nucleotides, the CDR3 is TGTGCCAGCAGCTTGGGCAGCCAAGAGAACCAGTACTTC.

Many counts were recorded for this clonotype. CDR3 amino acids: CASSLAPENYGYTF. Here the CDR3 DNA reads TGTGCCAGCAGTTTAGCGCCCGAAAACTATGGCTACACCTTC. This chain connects TRBV12-3 or TRBV12-4 to TRBJ1-2; D gene uncertain. The CDR3 has 14 residues. Trimming removed 0 bases from V and 2 bases from J, with 7 bases in between.

The chain has TRBV5-1 and TRBJ1-4, with unresolved D. In germline, CDR1 is SGHRS, CDR2 YFSETQ. The CDR3 runs to 14 residues. Trimming removed 6 bases from V and 4 bases from J, with 13 bases in between. The CDR3 region is CASNPGKGNEKLFF. The CDR3 DNA reads as TGCGCCAGCAACCCGGGAAAGGGTAATGAAAAACTGTTTTTT.

There are many counts of this clonotype. The CDR3: CASSQAQGGFYEQYF. CDR3 DNA: TGCGCCAGCAGCCAAGCGCAGGGAGGCTTCTACGAGCAGTACTTC. V is TRBV4-1 and J is TRBJ2-7, with a weak D call TRBD2 (6 bases). Trimming shortened V by 1 base and J by 3 bases, and 13 bases separated the two germline ends. CDR3 length equals 15 residues. Germline V lookup: CDR1 MGHRA, CDR2 YSYEKL.

This clonotype came up many times. The CDR3 nucleotides are TGCGCCAGCAGCCAAGTTCCTAGCGGGGGGCTTAACAATGAGCAGTTCTTC. This gives the protein CASSQVPSGGLNNEQFF. This rearrangement joins TRBV4-1 to TRBJ2-1, with 11 bases aligning to TRBD2. Germline values: CDR1 MGHRA, CDR2 YSYEKL. Trimming at V came to 1 base and at J to 5 bases, leaving 7 bases not matched to a gene. The CDR3 contains 17 residues.

This clonotype was counted ten times or more. The J gene is TRBJ2-7, the V gene TRBV7-9, with TRBD2 identical over 14 bases. The CDR3 runs 17 residues. Unmatched junction bases numbered 10, after V lost 4 bases and J lost 5 bases. Germline loops: CDR1 SEHNR, CDR2 FQNEAQ (reference sequence). CDR3 DNA: TGTGCCAGCAGCTCCCGACTAGCGGGAGGGCCCGAAGACGAGCAGTACTTC. It translates to CASSSRLAGGPEDEQYF. The whole variable domain, remainder taken from reference TRBV7-9 and TRBJ2-7, is DTGVSQNPRHKITKRGQNVTFRCDPISEHNRLYWYRQTLGQGPEFLTYFQNEAQLEKSRLLSDRFSAERPKGSFSTLEIQRTEQGDSAMYLCASSSRLAGGPEDEQYFGPGTRLTVT.

Ten or more counts support this clonotype. CDR3 nucleotide sequence: TGCAGTGTCTCACAAGCAACTAATGAAAAACTGTTTTTT. Residues: CSVSQATNEKLFF. This chain connects TRBV20-1 to TRBJ1-4; unclear D gene. From germline, CDR1 is DFQATT and CDR2 SNEGSKA (reference sequence). V was trimmed by 7 bases and J by 0 bases, leaving 9 bases between them. CDR3 length equals 13 residues.

This clonotype was seen more than once but under ten times. The genes are TRBV6-2 or TRBV6-3 and TRBJ1-5; TRBD1 is a possible D gene (5 bases). V shed 3 bases and J shed 6 bases, with 21 bases lying between them. Germline V gene sequence: CDR1 MNHEY, CDR2 SVGEGT. The CDR3 consists of 17 residues. The CDR3 DNA reads TGTGCCAGCAGTTATTTCCAGGGCCCGGCGGGAGTTCAGCCCCAGCATTTT. The encoded protein is CASSYFQGPAGVQPQHF.

This clonotype was picked up many times. The chain is built from TRBV7-2 and TRBJ1-1; TRBD1 aligns across 8 bases. The CDR3 consists of 14 residues. The germline gives CDR1 SGHTA, CDR2 FQGNSA. J lost 8 bases, V lost 4 bases, and 9 bases had no gene match. The CDR3 DNA reads as TGTGCCAGCAGCTCTGGCCCGGGACAGGCAGAAGCTTTCTTT. This gives the protein CASSSGPGQAEAFF.

This clonotype was seen repeatedly, ten times or more. The chain recombines TRBV7-6 with TRBJ2-3, with D possibly being TRBD1 (6 bases). The V end lost 1 base, the J end lost 3 bases, and 14 bases lay between the germline ends. The germline V gene encodes CDR1 SGHVS and CDR2 FNYEAQ. This CDR3 comprises 16 residues. In nucleotides, the CDR3 is TGTGCCAGCAGCTTAGAACAGGGTCGTCTTACAGATACGCAGTATTTT. It codes for CASSLEQGRLTDTQYF.

This clonotype came up many times. The chain links TRBV29-1 to TRBJ2-1; 7 positions match TRBD1. V lost 4 bases to trimming and J lost 7 bases; unmatched junction nucleotides: 7. Germline V gene sequence: CDR1 SQVTM, CDR2 ANQGSEA. The CDR3 has 13 residues. CDR3: CSVGKTGLNEQFF. For the CDR3, the DNA is TGCAGCGTTGGGAAGACAGGGTTAAATGAGCAGTTCTTC.

There are many counts of this clonotype. V gene TRBV5-1 combines with J gene TRBJ2-1, with D perhaps matching TRBD2 (6 bases). The ends were cut back, 4 bases at V and 8 bases at J, with 19 bases in the middle. The germline gives CDR1 SGHRS, CDR2 YFSETQ. CDR3 length: 15 residues. In DNA form, the CDR3 reads TGCGCCAGCAGCCGGGGGACTCAGGGTAACGATGAGCAGTTCTTC. Its translation is CASSRGTQGNDEQFF.

This clonotype was observed many times. The V and J genes are TRBV5-1 and TRBJ2-3; possible D gene TRBD1, 6 bases. V was pared by 4 bases and J by 5 bases, with 17 bases between. Germline V gene sequence: CDR1 SGHRS, CDR2 YFSETQ. CDR3 length: 15 residues. The CDR3, as DNA: TGCGCCAGCAGCATCACAGGGATGCGGGTAGATACGCAGTATTTT. This translates into CASSITGMRVDTQYF.

The rearrangement joins TRBV7-9 to TRBJ2-5; 8 nucleotides agree with TRBD2. In germline, CDR1 is SEHNR, CDR2 FQNEAQ (reference sequence). V lost 3 bases to trimming and J lost 0 bases; unmatched junction nucleotides: 6. The CDR3 has 16 amino acids. For the CDR3, the DNA is TGTGCCAGCAGCTTTTCTAGCGGGTCTTACCAAGAGACCCAGTACTTC. Its translation is CASSFSSGSYQETQYF.

The sample holds many counts of this clonotype. The rearrangement joins TRBV4-1 to TRBJ1-4; D may be TRBD1 (5 bases). Germline CDR1 and CDR2: MGHRA and YSYEKL. V lost 3 bases and J lost 8, with 13 bases in between. The CDR3 runs to 14 residues. CDR3 nucleotide sequence: TGCGCCAGCAGCCAGGTTGACAGCGGGGAAAAACTGTTTTTT. It yields the protein CASSQVDSGEKLFF.

This clonotype occurred many times. This chain uses TRBV20-1 with TRBJ2-1; 12 bases line up with TRBD2. Trimming took 5 bases from V and 10 from J; bases not matched to a gene: 6. CDR3 size: 13 residues. The V gene's germline CDR1 is DFQATT and CDR2 SNEGSKA (reference sequence). CDR3 loop: CSAPRTSGTEQFF. The CDR3 region has the DNA TGCAGTGCTCCCAGGACTAGCGGGACCGAGCAGTTCTTC.

The table lists this clonotype with many counts. The chain joins TRBV11-3 to TRBJ2-2; tentative D call: TRBD1 (5 bases). V shed 2 bases and J shed 4 bases, with 14 bases lying between them. Germline lookup yields CDR1 SGHNT and CDR2 YENEEA. This CDR3 contains 16 residues. The CDR3 region is CASSLSGQLLTGELFF. The CDR3 DNA is TGTGCCAGCAGCTTATCCGGACAACTTCTCACCGGGGAGCTGTTTTTT. The full variable domain, with the rest looked up from reference TRBV11-3 and TRBJ2-2, is EAGVVQSPRYKIIEKKQPVAFWCNPISGHNTLYWYLQNLGQGPELLIRYENEEAVDDSQLPKDRFSAERLKGVDSTLKIQPAELGDSAVYLCASSLSGQLLTGELFFGEGSRLTVL.

This clonotype was detected ten times or more. The V call is TRBV20-1, the J call TRBJ2-3; 8 positions match TRBD2. CDR1 DFQATT and CDR2 SNEGSKA come from the germline V gene (reference sequence). The CDR3 contains 14 residues. V lost 1 base, J lost 2 bases, and 2 bases stayed unmatched. This CDR3 is CSARASGYTDTQYF. In DNA form, the CDR3 reads TGCAGTGCTAGAGCTAGCGGGTACACAGATACGCAGTATTTT.

This clonotype was seen repeatedly, ten times or more. This chain joins TRBV20-1 and TRBJ2-7; D gene unclear. There are 14 residues in the CDR3. Germline V gives CDR1 DFQATT, CDR2 SNEGSKA (reference sequence). V lost 0 bases and J 4 bases, leaving 13 bases between the germline ends. The CDR3 DNA sequence: TGCAGTGCTAGAGAGGGGTCGGTGGGGTACGAGCAGTACTTC. As protein: CSAREGSVGYEQYF.

This clonotype was detected many times. The rearrangement joins TRBV29-1 to TRBJ2-7; D is ambiguous. Germline V gene sequence: CDR1 SQVTM, CDR2 ANQGSEA. Trimming left V 4 bases short and J 2 bases short, with 9 bases between. The CDR3 loop spans 12 amino acids. CDR3 sequence: CSVVQLPYEQYF. The CDR3 nucleotides read TGCAGCGTTGTACAGCTCCCCTACGAGCAGTACTTC.

This clonotype was counted ten times or more. The gene calls are TRBV5-1 and TRBJ2-2; D not certain. Trimming removed 4 bases from V and 3 bases from J, with 10 bases in between. Germline CDR1 and CDR2: SGHRS and YFSETQ. CDR3 size: 14 residues. CDR3 DNA sequence: TGCGCCAGCAGCGCTTTATCAGACACCGGGGAGCTGTTTTTT. Residues: CASSALSDTGELFF. Based on the CDR3 plus reference TRBV5-1 and TRBJ2-2, the full variable domain is KAGVTQTPRYLIKTRGQQVTLSCSPISGHRSVSWYQQTPGQGLQFLFEYFSETQRNKGNFPGRFSGRQFSNSRSEMNVSTLELGDSALYLCASSALSDTGELFFGEGSRLTVL.

This clonotype was seen a few times. V is TRBV12-3 or TRBV12-4 and J is TRBJ2-3; possible D gene TRBD2, 6 bases. This CDR3 has 15 residues. V was pared by 2 bases and J by 0 bases, with 9 bases between. This CDR3 is CASSLFGGSTDTQYF. The CDR3 nucleotides read TGTGCCAGCAGTTTATTCGGGGGAAGCACAGATACGCAGTATTTT.

Ten or more counts support this clonotype. The chain combines TRBV10-3 with TRBJ2-7, with 11 bases identical to TRBD2. Germline V gene data show CDR1 as ENHRY and CDR2 as SYGVKD. The CDR3 contains 16 residues. With V trimmed by 3 bases and J by 1 base, 5 bases remained unmatched. CDR3 in amino acids: CAISEGASGRSYEQYF. The DNA of the CDR3 is TGTGCCATCAGTGAAGGGGCTAGCGGGAGGTCCTACGAGCAGTACTTC.